Each of the 10 T cell receptor beta chains below was sequenced from the same sample in a study of blood T cell repertoires in COVID-19. Profiled with immunoSEQ multiplex PCR; TCRdb holds only in-frame clones, not every one. The sample shows around 500,000 clones, 88% of them seen only once. Specimen: PBMCs or T cells enriched from blood (not recorded which). The receptor source for this set is a woman aged 40 to 50 who had recovered from COVID-19.

The chain links TRBV28 to TRBJ2-2, with a possible D match to TRBD2 (6 bases). V was trimmed by 8 bases and J by 3 bases, leaving 13 bases between them. This CDR3 is 14 amino acids long. CDR1 is MDHEN and CDR2 is SYDVKM in the germline V gene. The DNA of the CDR3 is TGTGCCAGCGAGGGACTGCAATACACCGGGGAGCTGTTTTTT. Translated, it gives CASEGLQYTGELFF.

J is TRBJ1-2 and V is TRBV5-1; 7 nucleotides align to TRBD1. V lost 3 bases, J lost 3 bases, and 8 bases stayed unmatched. The germline V gene encodes CDR1 SGHRS and CDR2 YFSETQ. This CDR3 spans 15 amino acids. Here the CDR3 DNA reads TGCGCCAGCAGCTCTGCCAGGGGGGACCACTATGGCTACACCTTC. Translated: CASSSARGDHYGYTF.

This rearrangement joins TRBV5-4 to TRBJ1-2, with 9 nucleotides matching TRBD1. The CDR3 consists of 16 residues. Germline V gene lookup returns CDR1 SGHNT and CDR2 YYREEE (reference sequence). With V trimmed by 1 base and J by 7 bases, 11 bases remained unmatched. The CDR3: CASSLLQGASPLGYTF. The DNA for the CDR3 is TGTGCCAGCAGCTTGCTACAGGGGGCCTCCCCACTTGGCTACACCTTC.

This sequence joins TRBV5-4 and TRBJ2-1, with TRBD2 matching 11 bases. The CDR3 is 18 amino acids. Trimming removed 2 bases from V and 0 bases from J; junction bases left unmatched: 7. In germline, CDR1 is SGHNT, CDR2 YYREEE (reference sequence). CDR3 region: CASSFGTSGSSSYNEQFF. In nucleotides, the CDR3 is TGTGCCAGCAGCTTCGGGACTAGCGGATCGAGCTCCTACAATGAGCAGTTCTTC.

This clone was counted between two and nine times. The chain uses TRBV30 and TRBJ2-1; 8 nucleotides match TRBD1. V was pared by 3 bases and J by 5 bases, with 3 bases of the junction left unmatched. This CDR3 is 13 amino acids long. In germline, CDR1 is GTSNPN, CDR2 SVGIG (reference sequence). DNA of the CDR3: TGTGCCTGGAGGAGGGACAGGCACAATGAGCAGTTCTTC. Translation gives CAWRRDRHNEQFF.

In its sample, this clone was seen once. V usage is TRBV25-1 and J usage is TRBJ2-7, with 10 bases fitting TRBD2. CDR1 is MGHDK, CDR2 SYGVNS, per germline. This CDR3 is built from 15 residues. Trimming cost V 7 bases and J 5 bases; bases outside gene matches: 11. The CDR3 is CASTRSGRAINEQYF. The CDR3 nucleotides read TGTGCCAGCACCCGGAGCGGGAGGGCCATCAACGAGCAGTACTTC.

This clone showed up just once. V and J are TRBV6-5 and TRBJ2-7; D ambiguous. Germline-derived CDR1 and CDR2 are MNHEY and SVGAGI. V dropped 0 bases and J dropped 3 bases, with 12 bases sitting between them. The CDR3 loop spans 15 amino acids. CDR3 sequence: CASSYSRGTYYEQYF. The DNA of the CDR3 is TGTGCCAGCAGTTACTCGAGAGGCACCTACTACGAGCAGTACTTC.

This clone was observed once. The chain carries TRBV4-3 and TRBJ1-4; a possible D gene is TRBD1 (5 bases). Per germline, CDR1 LGHNA and CDR2 YSLEER. Trimming took off 2 bases at V and 6 bases at J, with 16 bases between the two ends. The CDR3 has 16 residues. This CDR3 reads CASSQMFRDWYEKLFF. The CDR3 nucleotides read TGCGCCAGCAGCCAAATGTTCAGGGATTGGTATGAAAAACTGTTTTTT.

The chain employs TRBV3-1 (or the pseudogene TRBV3-2) and TRBJ1-2; 9 positions match TRBD1. Germline-derived CDR1 and CDR2 are LGHDT and YNNKEL (reference sequence). CDR3 length: 16 residues. V shed 3 bases and J 5 bases; nucleotides not matched to a gene: 10. CDR3 protein: CASSHFPGQGEYGYTF. The CDR3 region has the DNA TGTGCCAGCAGCCACTTCCCGGGACAGGGAGAATATGGCTACACCTTC.

As regards this clone: The sample carries other DNA sequences with the same CDR3. The genes are TRBV3-1 (or the pseudogene TRBV3-2) and TRBJ2-7; maybe TRBD2 (6 bases). Deletions cut 1 base from V and 3 bases from J, with 13 bases between. In germline, CDR1 is LGHDT, CDR2 YNNKEL (reference sequence). There are 15 residues in the CDR3. CDR3 sequence (DNA): TGTGCCAGCAGCCAAGCCGGAGGGAGAGGCTACGAGCAGTACTTC. It is translated as CASSQAGGRGYEQYF.